This is a list of T cell receptor beta chains from one sample in a study of PD-L1 blockade in urothelial cancer. Generated by immunoSEQ multiplex PCR, the TCRdb table keeps only in-frame clones and is missing some. In the table there are approximately 50,000 clones, 84% of which are singletons. The sample here was PBMCs, taken around atezolizumab (anti-PD-L1) treatment. All receptors derive from a man in his 70s with urothelial cancer. Each CDR3 is given with its conserved first and last residue. A D gene is named only where the DNA matches it firmly. Where a row states a size, it is once, few, many or the class of an expanded clone; other rows omit it.

v_gene,j_gene,abundance,d_gene,CDR3aa,CDR3nt
TRBV6-1,TRBJ2-1,NA,TRBD2,CASSSRLAGFSEQFF,TGTGCCAGCAGCTCCCGACTAGCGGGATTTAGTGAGCAGTTCTTC
TRBV5-1,TRBJ2-1,NA,TRBD2,CASSLSSGGVYNEQFF,TGCGCCAGCAGCTTATCTAGCGGGGGGGTCTACAATGAGCAGTTCTTC
TRBV6-1,TRBJ2-5,NA,TRBD1,CASRNYRGERETQYF,TGTGCCAGCAGGAATTACAGGGGAGAGAGAGAGACCCAGTACTTC
TRBV28,TRBJ1-2,few,TRBD1,CASSPGEDRRLLGYTF,TGTGCCAGCAGTCCAGGAGAGGACAGGCGATTATTAGGCTACACCTTC
TRBV10-3,TRBJ2-1,NA,NA,CAISETSDYNEQFF,TGTGCCATCAGTGAAACCAGCGACTACAATGAGCAGTTCTTC
TRBV6-5,TRBJ2-7,NA,TRBD1,CASSRGQGLTEQYF,TGTGCCAGCAGTAGGGGACAGGGTCTTACCGAGCAGTACTTC
TRBV6-5,TRBJ1-1,NA,TRBD1,CASSPGGYTEAFF,TGTGCCAGCAGCCCAGGGGGGTACACTGAAGCTTTCTTT
TRBV7-2,TRBJ1-5,NA,TRBD1,CASSSRGGQGANQPQHF,TGTGCCAGCAGCTCCAGAGGGGGACAGGGCGCCAATCAGCCCCAGCATTTT
TRBV7-3,TRBJ2-2,NA,TRBD2,CASSLSGRYTGELFF,TGTGCCAGCAGCCTAAGCGGGAGGTACACCGGGGAGCTGTTTTTT
TRBV7-3,TRBJ2-1,NA,TRBD2,CASSSRTGGPYNEQFF,TGTGCCAGCAGCTCCCGGACGGGAGGGCCCTACAATGAGCAGTTCTTC
TRBV4-3,TRBJ2-2,once,NA,CASSQDSSTTTTGELFF,TGCGCCAGCAGCCAAGATAGTAGTACGACAACCACCGGGGAGCTGTTTTTT
TRBV23-1,TRBJ1-1,NA,NA,CASSQSRGDTERHPNTEAFF,TGCGCCAGCAGTCAATCGAGAGGGGACACGGAGAGGCACCCTAACACTGAAGCTTTCTTT
TRBV6-1,TRBJ1-1,NA,NA,CASTQAGNLAFF,TGTGCCAGCACCCAAGCGGGGAATTTGGCTTTCTTT
TRBV7-2,TRBJ2-7,NA,NA,CASSLDLMMGGEQYF,TGTGCCAGCAGCTTAGATTTGATGATGGGAGGCGAGCAGTACTTC
TRBV7-2,TRBJ2-1,NA,TRBD2,CASSQDPGGIYEQFF,TGTGCCAGCTCACAAGATCCGGGGGGGATTTATGAGCAGTTCTTC
TRBV5-5,TRBJ1-2,NA,NA,CASSLVQANSIF,TGTGCCAGCAGCTTGGTGCAGGCCAATTCGATATTC
TRBV5-1,TRBJ2-7,NA,TRBD1,CASSLRGQGEKQYF,TGCGCCAGCAGCTTGAGGGGACAGGGGGAGAAGCAGTACTTC
TRBV4-2,TRBJ1-2,NA,TRBD1,CASSQDRTGEYGYTF,TGTGCCAGCAGCCAAGATCGGACAGGGGAGTATGGCTACACCTTC